The present entry profiles one T cell receptor beta chain with its context. Its antigen remains unidentified. Clones were sequenced by immunoSEQ multiplex PCR, and TCRdb holds only the in-frame ones, with some missing. The table has 97,000 or so clones, approximately 91% seen once; the top ten hold 6.5% to 8.5%. This sample is part of a study of T cell responses to AZD1222 COVID-19 vaccine. Study-wide findings and caveats: After the peak T cell response, and only then, were repertoires sampled. Unmutated regions of variants are reportedly targeted by nearly half of spike-specific TCRs. The study found vaccine-associated CD4 TCRs spanning spike, dominant at 160-218 and 743-854.

The TCR was taken from an adult who received the AZD1222 COVID-19 vaccine. The source material was peripheral blood, sampled 28 days after the second AZD1222 dose.

The CDR3 reads CASSRPDGTWETQYF. The CDR3 DNA reads TGTGCCAGCAGCAGACCGGACGGAACCTGGGAGACCCAGTACTTC. This sequence joins TRBV5-8 and TRBJ2-5; D not resolved. This CDR3 contains 15 residues. Germline loops: CDR1 SGHTS, CDR2 YDEGEE. The germline V and J ends were trimmed by 4 bases and 5 bases, with 18 bases remaining between them. Using reference TRBV5-8 and TRBJ2-5 for the parts outside the CDR3, the full variable domain is EAGVTQSPTHLIKTRGQQATLRCSPISGHTSVYWYQQALGLGLQFLLWYDEGEERNRGNFPPRFSGRQFPNYSSELNVNALELEDSALYLCASSRPDGTWETQYFGPGTRLLVL.